Reported below is one T cell receptor beta chain. These data are taken from a study of TIL therapy for anti-PD-1-resistant metastatic lung cancer. Study at large: Median tumor PD-L1 proportion score was approximately 5.7%.

This was the immunoSEQ v3 assay. Survey-level samples got 1.5 million to 2.5 million read pairs; deep-level samples got about 5-6 million. This table comes from immunoSEQ multiplex PCR, and its TCRdb copy is limited to in-frame clones, with some not included. The sample shows tens of thousands of clones, just over 85% of them seen only once. The V gene lost 0 bases and the J gene lost 5 bases, with 4 bases spanning the gap. The CDR3 has 13 residues. CDR1 and CDR2 from the germline V gene are MRHNA and SNTAGT. Time point specified: pre-treatment sample, taken before nivolumab and TIL therapy. The chain recombines TRBV6-4 with TRBJ2-2; D gene uncertain. The source is a person between 25 and 79 years old with non-small cell lung cancer. The starting material was blood, obtained at baseline. CDR3 bases: TGTGCCAGCAGTGACTCAGGGACCGGGGAGCTGTTTTTT. Translated, it gives CASSDSGTGELFF.